This TCR beta chain is from a study of blood T cells in healthy people across ages. Study summary: Template switching captured about one barcoded beta molecule per two T cells. Broader study findings: It was held that the diversity estimates obtained from one million T cells were underestimates.

The second PCR ran roughly 7 to 11 cycles with a sample-barcoded 5' primer and J-beta primers. TCRdb analysed the 5' RACE reads with MiXCR anew, one entry per CDR3 protein. Counted here are roughly 900,000 distinct CDR3 sequences, more than 25% occurring once; the ten biggest clones make up approximately 15%. At least ten counts were recorded for this clonotype. As yet, its antigen is unknown. Samples had at least 6.5 million PBMCs isolated from them. Extraction of total RNA produced a minimum of 5.5 micrograms from each sample. The TCR was taken from a woman aged 80 or over in good health. The sequenced sample consisted of blood.

In DNA form, the CDR3 reads TGCAGTGCTAACAGGGTTGGTGGGGCCAACGTCCTGACTTTC. Translation: CSANRVGGANVLTF. The chain carries TRBV20-1 and TRBJ2-6, with D perhaps TRBD1 (6 bases). The V gene lost 4 bases and the J gene lost 3 bases, with 10 bases spanning the gap. The CDR3 has 14 amino acids. Germline lookup yields CDR1 DFQATT and CDR2 SNEGSKA (reference sequence).